This TCR beta chain is from a study of cytomegalovirus exposure and HLA in healthy donors. TCRdb's table, derived via immunoSEQ multiplex PCR, lists solely in-frame clones and lacks some. The data contain hundreds of thousands of clones, 86% of them singletons. Germline values: CDR1 SGHTA, CDR2 FQGNSA. Unmatched junction bases numbered 4, after V lost 5 bases and J lost 5 bases. CDR3 length: 13 residues. It was the roughly 120-subject validation cohort, separate from the approximately 700-subject first cohort, to which the donors belonged. V and J are TRBV7-2 and TRBJ2-7; TRBD1 aligns across 9 bases. Sequenced input: PBMCs. The clonotype comes from a woman aged 18-30 years in good health and CMV-seronegative. CDR3 in amino acids: CASSQRQGDEQYF. CDR3 sequence (DNA): TGTGCCAGCAGCCAGCGACAGGGGGACGAGCAGTACTTC.